These T cell receptor beta chains were read from a single sample in a study of CD8 T cells in Susac syndrome. TCRdb reprocessed the immunoSEQ multiplex PCR reads via MiXCR and lists one record per CDR3 protein. The data show approximately 150,000 distinct CDR3 sequences, with more than 90% seen just once and roughly 0.08% held by the top ten. The sample taken for sequencing was CD4+ T cells from PBMCs. The source is a human donor with Susac syndrome. Both conserved end residues are trimmed from each CDR3.

v_call	j_call	cdr3_aa
TRBV5-6	TRBJ2-7	ASSTPGTHYEQY
TRBV23-1	TRBJ2-7	ASSPRNYEQY
TRBV9	TRBJ1-2	ASRGQMNYGYT
TRBV12-3/TRBV12-4	TRBJ2-7	ASTRDRGYEQY
TRBV18	TRBJ1-1	ASSLGPRGTEAF
TRBV28	TRBJ2-7	ASSLGGAGSYEQY
TRBV20-1	TRBJ1-2	SARAEGGYT
TRBV29-1	TRBJ1-1	SVEWGGANTEAF
TRBV28	TRBJ1-1	ASSLVRATEAF
TRBV20-1	TRBJ2-1	SAESQRGANEQF
TRBV20-1	TRBJ2-5	SARDEPGGDQETQY
TRBV28	TRBJ1-2	ASGVGTAIHT
TRBV20-1	TRBJ2-2	SARIGGRGTGELF